Presented here are 26 T cell receptor beta chains from one specimen sequenced in a study of T cell responses to AZD1222 COVID-19 vaccine. Clones were sequenced by immunoSEQ multiplex PCR, and TCRdb holds only the in-frame ones, with some missing. The sample shows 200,000 or so clones, around 90% of them seen only once. The sample was peripheral blood, taken on day 0 of AZD1222 vaccination. The receptor source for this set is an adult in good health.

J is TRBJ1-4 and V is TRBV19; D unresolved. The V end was cut by 3 bases, the J end by 7 bases, with 12 bases between. Per germline, CDR1 LNHDA and CDR2 SQIVND (reference sequence). The CDR3 has 14 residues. The DNA for the CDR3 is TGTGCCAGTAGTATCCTCGGGGAAGGTGAAAAACTGTTTTTT. It translates to CASSILGEGEKLFF. The full variable domain, rest sourced from reference TRBV19 and TRBJ1-4, is DGGITQSPKYLFRKEGQNVTLSCEQNLNHDAMYWYRQDPGQGLRLIYYSQIVNDFQKGDIAEGYSVSREKKESFPLTVTSAQKNPTAFYLCASSILGEGEKLFFGSGTQLSVL.

The rearrangement uses TRBV28 and TRBJ2-1, with D hard to call. Germline values: CDR1 MDHEN, CDR2 SYDVKM. This CDR3 has 12 amino acids. V was trimmed by 5 bases and J by 6 bases, leaving 8 bases between them. The CDR3 here is CASSRTRNEQFF. The CDR3 nucleotides are TGTGCCAGCAGTAGGACCCGCAATGAGCAGTTCTTC.

This clone has a handful of counts. The chain couples TRBV11-2 to TRBJ2-7; 10 bases are a match to TRBD2. The V segment lost 5 bases and the J segment 4 bases; nucleotides outside the gene matches: 8. Germline V lookup: CDR1 SGHAT, CDR2 FQNNGV. The CDR3 sequence is 15 residues long. The CDR3 sequence is CASSKGASGGYEQYF. The DNA of the CDR3 is TGTGCCAGCAGCAAAGGGGCTAGCGGGGGTTACGAGCAGTACTTC.

The V call is TRBV5-1, the J call TRBJ2-3, with 8 bases aligning to TRBD1. Germline V gene data show CDR1 as SGHRS and CDR2 as YFSETQ. V was pared by 4 bases and J by 4 bases, with 5 bases of the junction left unmatched. The CDR3 spans 14 residues. The CDR3: CASSRTGQADTQYF. The CDR3 nucleotides are TGCGCCAGCAGCAGGACAGGGCAGGCAGATACGCAGTATTTT.

CDR3 DNA sequence: TGCGCCAGCAGCTTGTCACTAGCGGGGGCCACAGATACGCAGTATTTT. Translation gives CASSLSLAGATDTQYF. The rearrangement links TRBV5-1 to TRBJ2-3, with TRBD2 identical over 11 bases. Germline V CDR1 and CDR2: SGHRS, YFSETQ. Unmatched junction bases numbered 3, after V lost 1 base and J lost 2 bases. CDR3 length equals 16 residues. Full variable domain (remainder filled in from reference TRBV5-1 and TRBJ2-3): KAGVTQTPRYLIKTRGQQVTLSCSPISGHRSVSWYQQTPGQGLQFLFEYFSETQRNKGNFPGRFSGRQFSNSRSEMNVSTLELGDSALYLCASSLSLAGATDTQYFGPGTRLTVL.

This clone was observed a handful of times. The chain is built from TRBV6-5 and TRBJ2-7; D gene uncertain. The germline gives CDR1 MNHEY, CDR2 SVGAGI. The CDR3 is 13 amino acids. Trimming cost V 1 base and J 4 bases, with 8 bases left between them. The CDR3 region has the DNA TGTGCCAGCAGTTACTACTCCTCATACGAGCAGTACTTC. Its translation: CASSYYSSYEQYF.

This clone was observed a few times. The rearrangement uses TRBV28 and TRBJ1-4, with D perhaps matching TRBD1 (5 bases). The CDR3 has 15 residues. Trimming stripped 6 bases from V and 11 bases from J, with 22 bases between. In germline, CDR1 is MDHEN, CDR2 SYDVKM. CDR3 loop: CASRPSVGEVEKLFF. CDR3 DNA: TGTGCCAGCAGACCCAGTGTGGGGGAGGTGGAGAAACTGTTTTTT.

The chain has TRBV29-1 and TRBJ2-6; no clear D gene. Germline lookup yields CDR1 SQVTM and CDR2 ANQGSEA. Trimming stripped 2 bases from V and 4 bases from J, with 12 bases between. CDR3 length: 15 amino acids. In nucleotides, the CDR3 is TGCAGCGTTGAACTTGCGGTCTCCGGGGCCAACGTCCTGACTTTC. It encodes CSVELAVSGANVLTF.

This sequence joins TRBV9 and TRBJ1-1, with D unresolved. Trimming took 2 bases from V and 4 from J, leaving 9 bases between them. Germline loops: CDR1 SGDLS, CDR2 YYNGEE. CDR3 length: 13 amino acids. The CDR3 region has the DNA TGTGCCAGCAGCGTCCTGGGGAGCACTGAAGCTTTCTTT. Its translation: CASSVLGSTEAFF. Filled out from reference TRBV9 and TRBJ1-1, the complete variable domain reads DSGVTQTPKHLITATGQRVTLRCSPRSGDLSVYWYQQSLDQGLQFLIQYYNGEERAKGNILERFSAQQFPDLHSELNLSSLELGDSALYFCASSVLGSTEAFFGQGTRLTVV.

The V and J genes are TRBV7-2 and TRBJ2-3; the D gene is possibly TRBD1 (6 bases). The CDR3 totals 11 residues. CDR1 SGHTA and CDR2 FQGNSA come from the germline V gene. V gave up 4 bases and J gave up 11 bases, with 10 bases separating them. The CDR3 reads CASSSGQQQYF. In DNA, the CDR3 is TGTGCCAGCAGCTCAGGACAGCAGCAGTATTTT.

This chain joins TRBV19 and TRBJ1-2, with a possible D match to TRBD1 (5 bases). V lost 3 bases and J lost 4, with 15 bases in between. Germline lookup yields CDR1 LNHDA and CDR2 SQIVND (reference sequence). The CDR3 runs to 15 residues. The CDR3 here is CASSIGGVPVYGYTF. The CDR3 DNA sequence: TGTGCCAGTAGTATCGGGGGGGTCCCTGTCTATGGCTACACCTTC.

The genes are TRBV7-2 and TRBJ2-7, with D possibly matching TRBD2 (6 bases). The CDR3 totals 15 residues. V lost 4 bases and J 0 bases, leaving 13 bases between the germline ends. CDR1 and CDR2 (germline): SGHTA, FQGNSA. The DNA of the CDR3 is TGTGCCAGCAGCTGGGCCTTGGGGGGCTCCTACGAGCAGTACTTC. This codes for CASSWALGGSYEQYF. The full variable domain, rest sourced from reference TRBV7-2 and TRBJ2-7, is GAGVSQSPSNKVTEKGKDVELRCDPISGHTALYWYRQSLGQGLEFLIYFQGNSAPDKSGLPSDRFSAERTGGSVSTLTIQRTQQEDSAVYLCASSWALGGSYEQYFGPGTRLTVT.

The chain recombines TRBV4-2 with TRBJ1-6, with 9 bases aligning to TRBD1. This CDR3 spans 15 amino acids. Trimming cost V 1 base and J 8 bases; bases outside gene matches: 3. Germline V gives CDR1 LGHNA, CDR2 YNFKEQ. CDR3 amino acids: CASSQGQGEHSPLHF. In DNA form, the CDR3 reads TGTGCCAGCAGCCAAGGACAGGGGGAGCATTCACCCCTCCACTTT.

The chain recombines TRBV11-2 with TRBJ2-4, with TRBD1 matching 7 bases. The J segment lost 1 base and the V segment lost 2 bases, leaving 14 bases of the junction unmatched. The V gene's germline CDR1 is SGHAT and CDR2 FQNNGV. There are 19 residues in the CDR3. The CDR3 nucleotides are TGTGCCAGCAGCTTACGGTCAGGGGGTGCGGATTGGGCCAAAAACATTCAGTACTTC. Translated: CASSLRSGGADWAKNIQYF. The variable domain in full, completed from reference TRBV11-2 and TRBJ2-4, reads EAGVAQSPRYKIIEKRQSVAFWCNPISGHATLYWYQQILGQGPKLLIQFQNNGVVDDSQLPKDRFSAERLKGVDSTLKIQPAKLEDSAVYLCASSLRSGGADWAKNIQYFGAGTRLSVL.

This chain links TRBV19 with TRBJ2-3; the D gene is possibly TRBD2 (6 bases). CDR1 is LNHDA, CDR2 SQIVND, per germline (reference sequence). Trimming took off 10 bases at V and 2 bases at J, with 22 bases between the two ends. This CDR3 is built from 16 residues. The CDR3 region is CATTPGGVLPTDTQYF. CDR3 coding DNA: TGTGCCACCACGCCCGGGGGAGTCCTTCCCACAGATACGCAGTATTTT.

The chain uses TRBV9 and TRBJ2-2, with 9 positions matching TRBD1. The length of the CDR3 is 15 residues. CDR1 and CDR2 (germline): SGDLS, YYNGEE. V shed 4 bases and J 4 bases; nucleotides not matched to a gene: 5. This CDR3 reads CASSPRQGGTGELFF. Written as DNA, the CDR3 is TGTGCCAGCAGCCCCCGACAGGGGGGCACCGGGGAGCTGTTTTTT.

V is TRBV19 and J is TRBJ1-6; possible D gene TRBD1, 5 bases. CDR3 length equals 14 residues. The germline V and J ends were trimmed by 6 bases and 5 bases, with 11 bases remaining between them. CDR1 is LNHDA, CDR2 SQIVND, per germline (reference sequence). Here the CDR3 reads CASREGRDNSPLHF. CDR3 DNA sequence: TGTGCCAGTAGGGAGGGGCGGGATAATTCACCCCTCCACTTT. The whole variable domain, remainder taken from reference TRBV19 and TRBJ1-6, is DGGITQSPKYLFRKEGQNVTLSCEQNLNHDAMYWYRQDPGQGLRLIYYSQIVNDFQKGDIAEGYSVSREKKESFPLTVTSAQKNPTAFYLCASREGRDNSPLHFGNGTRLTVT.

V and J are TRBV4-1 and TRBJ2-5, with D possibly TRBD2 on 5 matching bases. This CDR3 has 15 amino acids. CDR1 and CDR2 (germline): MGHRA, YSYEKL. V lost 1 base to trimming and J lost 5 bases, with 14 bases between them. The CDR3 region is CASSQGIRERETQYF. Written as DNA, the CDR3 is TGCGCCAGCAGCCAAGGAATTCGAGAGCGGGAGACCCAGTACTTC.

Here the CDR3 reads CASSPGSGSLYEQYF. The CDR3 region has the DNA TGTGCCAGCTCACCGGGAAGCGGGAGTCTTTACGAGCAGTACTTC. This chain joins TRBV18 and TRBJ2-7, with 8 bases aligning to TRBD2. This CDR3 is built from 15 residues. CDR1 is KGHSH, CDR2 LQKENI, per germline. With V trimmed by 3 bases and J by 4 bases, 8 bases remained unmatched.

The chain links TRBV4-3 to TRBJ2-1; tentative D call: TRBD2 (6 bases). This CDR3 is 16 amino acids long. CDR1 and CDR2 from the germline V gene are LGHNA and YSLEER. V was clipped by 0 bases and J by 6 bases, with 15 bases between them. CDR3 in DNA: TGCGCCAGCAGCCAAGATGAGCGGGTACGGGCCAATGAGCAGTTCTTC. Residues: CASSQDERVRANEQFF.

The rearrangement links TRBV6-5 to TRBJ2-7; 9 bases fit TRBD1. Trimming cost V 6 bases and J 3 bases; bases outside gene matches: 6. This CDR3 is 14 amino acids long. Germline V lookup: CDR1 MNHEY, CDR2 SVGAGI. CDR3 in amino acids: CASSVRDRVYEQYF. The CDR3 DNA sequence: TGTGCCAGCAGCGTCCGGGACAGGGTCTACGAGCAGTACTTC.

The chain joins TRBV7-9 to TRBJ1-4; tentative D call: TRBD1 (6 bases). CDR3 length: 14 amino acids. CDR1 SEHNR and CDR2 FQNEAQ come from the germline V gene (reference sequence). V was trimmed by 2 bases and J by 6 bases, leaving 10 bases between them. CDR3 region: CASSLPGQDEKLFF. DNA for the CDR3: TGTGCCAGCAGCTTACCGGGACAAGATGAAAAACTGTTTTTT.

V and J are TRBV6-6 and TRBJ1-6, with 7 positions matching TRBD1. This CDR3 has 15 residues. The trim removed 5 bases at V and 6 bases at J, leaving 7 bases unmatched. Germline V gives CDR1 MNHNY, CDR2 SVGAGI (reference sequence). The CDR3 DNA sequence: TGTGCCAGCAGTGACCAGACAGGGAGTAATTCACCCCTCCACTTT. This codes for CASSDQTGSNSPLHF.

The genes are TRBV7-3 and TRBJ1-6; TRBD1 aligns across 9 bases. The V segment lost 2 bases and the J segment 7 bases; nucleotides outside the gene matches: 9. The CDR3 covers 17 residues. Germline lookup yields CDR1 SGHTA and CDR2 FQGTGA. CDR3 in amino acids: CASSLGTGTGRNSPLHF. In DNA form, the CDR3 reads TGTGCCAGCAGCTTAGGAACCGGGACAGGGAGAAATTCACCCCTCCACTTT. Full variable domain (outside the CDR3, taken from reference TRBV7-3 and TRBJ1-6): GAGVSQTPSNKVTEKGKYVELRCDPISGHTALYWYRQSLGQGPEFLIYFQGTGAADDSGLPNDRFFAVRPEGSVSTLKIQRTERGDSAVYLCASSLGTGTGRNSPLHFGNGTRLTVT.

The chain combines TRBV30 with TRBJ2-7; D perhaps matches TRBD2 (5 bases). Trimming removed 0 bases at V and 1 base at J, with 7 bases between. The CDR3 sequence is 13 residues long. Germline CDR1 and CDR2: GTSNPN and SVGIG (reference sequence). Written as DNA, the CDR3 is TGTGCCTGGAGTGTAAGCGGTTCCTACGAGCAGTACTTC. It translates to CAWSVSGSYEQYF.

The chain joins TRBV10-3 to TRBJ2-3; 10 bases map to TRBD1. The junction had 12 bases not matched to a gene; V was cut back by 10 bases and J by 5 bases. Germline lookup yields CDR1 ENHRY and CDR2 SYGVKD. The CDR3 totals 15 residues. The CDR3 spells CATRRDRGGEDTQYF. The CDR3 coding sequence is TGTGCCACCCGAAGGGACAGGGGAGGTGAAGATACGCAGTATTTT.